What follows are 3 T cell receptor beta chains derived from one specimen sequenced in a study of identical twins (dated by TCRdb to 2016 to 2017). Libraries were built with 5' RACE. For sequencing, an Illumina HiSeq 2000 was employed. Clones were called with MiXCR by TCRdb after fastp trimmed the public reads at Q25, and only in-frame beta chains were retained. Rows with a matching CDR3 protein are joined into one entry that keeps the most common DNA and genes. The sample data list around 960,000 distinct CDR3 sequences, and roughly an eighth of these were observed just once. The ten largest clones take up roughly 1.5% of the sample. This sample also appeared in a second study, on yellow fever vaccine responses in identical twins.

Source material: PBMCs. The source of these receptors is a woman in her late teens or twenties in good health.

This clonotype turned up a few times. V is TRBV20-1 and J is TRBJ1-1; D call uncertain. Germline CDR1 and CDR2: DFQATT and SNEGSKA (reference sequence). This CDR3 spans 12 amino acids. V dropped 6 bases and J dropped 5 bases, with 13 bases sitting between them. The CDR3 region is CSASHYSTEAFF. The DNA for the CDR3 is TGCAGTGCCTCCCACTACTCAACTGAAGCTTTCTTT.

Notes on this clonotype: Its ends do not fully match the called genes, so a read error is possible. The chain carries TRBV20-1 and TRBJ2-1; 9 positions match TRBD1. Per the germline V gene, CDR1 is DFQATT and CDR2 is SNEGSKA (reference sequence). CDR3 length: 17 residues. The DNA of the CDR3 is TGCTGTGCCGTAGAGAGGACAGGGGTTAGGTCTTACAATGAGCAGTTCTTC. It translates to CCAVERTGVRSYNEQFF.

The rearrangement links TRBV20-1 to TRBJ1-2, with D perhaps TRBD1 (6 bases). Trimming left V 3 bases short and J 6 bases short, with 17 bases between. Germline V CDR1 and CDR2: DFQATT, SNEGSKA (reference sequence). The CDR3 has 14 amino acids. The CDR3 sequence is CSARGGGALNGYTF. In DNA form, the CDR3 reads TGCAGTGCTAGGGGTGGGGGGGCGCTTAATGGCTACACCTTC.